The clone carrying this T cell receptor (beta chain) was seen repeatedly, ten times or more. Antigen unknown. The data were obtained in a study of T cells in Graves' hyperthyroidism and ophthalmopathy. Study background: The blood sample was taken at first diagnosis, before treatment began.

The V and J ends lost 3 bases and 4 bases respectively, with 0 bases between them. CDR1 and CDR2 (germline): SGHTA, FQGNSA. CDR3 size: 10 residues. There were TCR beta CDR3 regions amplified from RNA transcripts. First-round RT-PCR targeting the TCR CDR3 was performed with the HTBI primer set. MiXCR was run by TCRdb on the multiplex PCR reads, yielding one entry per CDR3 protein. Among approximately 400,000 distinct CDR3 sequences listed, 11% to 15% were seen once. It was uncontrolled infection, other autoimmune disease, pregnancy or lactation that excluded patients. The diagnoses drew upon clinical symptoms, serum thyroxine and TRAb, thyroid ultrasound and orbital computed tomography. Study findings and constraints: Most expanded thyroid clonotypes above 0.001 recurred in blood.

This receptor was identified in a man aged 50-59 years with Graves' ophthalmopathy. The gene calls are TRBV7-2 and TRBJ1-2; D gene unclear. Sample: blood. The CDR3 sequence: CASSFYGYTF. The CDR3 nucleotides read TGTGCCAGCAGCTTCTATGGCTACACCTTC.